The text below deals with one T cell receptor beta chain. Its antigen is unknown. The data derive from a study of Tregs in tolerant kidney transplant recipients. The table came from immunoSEQ multiplex PCR; TCRdb's copy has only in-frame clones and leaves some out. The sample records 200,000 to 300,000 clones, 80% to 85% being singletons. Unstimulated regulatory T cells (CD4+CD25+CD127-), CD4+CD25- non-regulatory cells, CD4 and CD8 cells were FACS-sorted from thawed PBMCs. The germline gives CDR1 SGHDN, CDR2 FVKESK. The CDR3 spans 15 residues. The germline V and J ends were trimmed by 4 bases and 2 bases, with 12 bases remaining between them. Study observations and caveats: The small number of patients limits these findings pending further validation.

Sample: CD4+ T cells from blood. The sequence was obtained from a human donor in good health. This chain connects TRBV14 to TRBJ2-1; perhaps TRBD2 as D (7 bases). CDR3 sequence: CASSPRGGAYNEQFF. The CDR3 DNA is TGTGCCAGCAGCCCGCGAGGGGGGGCCTACAATGAGCAGTTCTTC.